This T cell receptor beta chain was found in a study of response to subunit inactivated influenza vaccine. One entry per CDR3 protein results from TCRdb running MiXCR on the RT-PCR reads. The top ten hold 7.8% of the sample, which has about 240,000 distinct CDR3 sequences, about 12% seen once. This clonotype was seen repeatedly, ten times or more. Its antigen is not known. Broader study findings: Each seasonal influenza vaccination, the authors suggested, recruits few new T cells.

The receptor was derived from a man aged 50-60 years who received an inactivated influenza vaccine. The specimen comprised non-naive T cells sorted from PBMCs, sampled roughly 15 days before vaccination.

The CDR3 region is CASRAPTGSSTDTQYF. The CDR3 DNA follows: TGTGCCAGCAGAGCCCCGACAGGGTCCAGCACAGATACGCAGTATTTT. The chain joins TRBV12-3 or TRBV12-4 to TRBJ2-3; 7 nucleotides match TRBD1. The trim removed 6 bases at V and 0 bases at J, leaving 9 bases unmatched. The CDR3 covers 16 residues.